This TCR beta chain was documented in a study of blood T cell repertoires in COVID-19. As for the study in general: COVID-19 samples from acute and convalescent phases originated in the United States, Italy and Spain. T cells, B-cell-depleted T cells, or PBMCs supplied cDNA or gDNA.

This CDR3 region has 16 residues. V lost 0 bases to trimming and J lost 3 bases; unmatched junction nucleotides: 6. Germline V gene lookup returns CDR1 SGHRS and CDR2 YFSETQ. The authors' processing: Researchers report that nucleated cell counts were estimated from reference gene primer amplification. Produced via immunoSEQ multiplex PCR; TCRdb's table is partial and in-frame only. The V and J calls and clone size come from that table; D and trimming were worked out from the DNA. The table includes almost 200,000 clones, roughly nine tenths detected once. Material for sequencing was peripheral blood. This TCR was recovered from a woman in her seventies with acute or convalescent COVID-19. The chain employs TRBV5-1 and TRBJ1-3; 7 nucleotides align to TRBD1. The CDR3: CASSLEGQISGNTIYF. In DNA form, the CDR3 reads TGCGCCAGCAGCTTGGAGGGACAGATCAGTGGAAACACCATATATTTT.